The 29 T cell receptor beta chains listed next were all sequenced from one sample in a study of T cell responses to AZD1222 COVID-19 vaccine. Clones were read by immunoSEQ multiplex PCR, and TCRdb kept only the in-frame ones, dropping some. The top ten clones hold roughly 1.3% of a sample with about 110,000 clones, roughly 90% of them seen once. The material was peripheral blood, obtained on day 0 of AZD1222 vaccination. Source of these receptors: an adult in good health.

The chain couples TRBV25-1 to TRBJ1-4; 8 positions agree with TRBD1. This CDR3 has 15 amino acids. V dropped 1 base and J dropped 13; count of bases not matched to a gene: 11. CDR1 is MGHDK, CDR2 SYGVNS, per germline. CDR3 bases: TGTGCCAGCAGTGAATCCGGGACAGGACTTGCGGCACTGTTTTTT. Protein sequence: CASSESGTGLAALFF.

The V gene is TRBV28, the J gene TRBJ2-6; unclear D gene. V was clipped by 1 base and J by 4 bases, with 2 bases between them. This CDR3 has 13 amino acids. Germline-derived CDR1 and CDR2 are MDHEN and SYDVKM. The CDR3 sequence is CASSLLGANVLTF. As DNA, the CDR3 is TGTGCCAGCAGTTTATTAGGGGCCAACGTCCTGACTTTC.

V usage is TRBV11-3 and J usage is TRBJ2-7; D remains ambiguous. The germline V gene has CDR1 SGHNT and CDR2 YENEEA. V dropped 1 base and J dropped 4 bases, with 8 bases sitting between them. The CDR3 runs to 13 residues. CDR3 sequence (DNA): TGTGCCAGCAGCTTAGGCCAGGAGTACGAGCAGTACTTC. Encoded protein: CASSLGQEYEQYF.

As DNA, the CDR3 is TGTGCCAGTAGTATTTTACAGGAGAACACTGAAGCTTTCTTT. It codes for CASSILQENTEAFF. This chain uses TRBV19 with TRBJ1-1, with a tentative D call TRBD1 (5 bases). The CDR3 extends over 14 amino acids. With 3 bases removed from V and 1 base from J, the gap between germline ends came to 9 bases. The germline V gene encodes CDR1 LNHDA and CDR2 SQIVND (reference sequence).

V and J are TRBV29-1 and TRBJ1-1; D unresolved. The germline V and J ends were trimmed by 7 bases and 8 bases, with 20 bases remaining between them. The germline V gene encodes CDR1 SQVTM and CDR2 ANQGSEA. This CDR3 contains 13 residues. CDR3 sequence reads: CSAQVGRKGEAFF. The CDR3 coding sequence is TGCAGCGCCCAAGTCGGCAGAAAAGGGGAAGCTTTCTTT.

The chain couples TRBV18 to TRBJ1-1, with D perhaps matching TRBD1 (5 bases). CDR3 length equals 14 residues. V lost 4 bases and J 0 bases, leaving 9 bases between the germline ends. Germline lookup yields CDR1 KGHSH and CDR2 LQKENI. CDR3 nucleotides: TGTGCCAGCTCACGCGGGACGGTGAACACTGAAGCTTTCTTT. Translated, it gives CASSRGTVNTEAFF.

The chain has TRBV11-3 and TRBJ2-5; no firm D call. The CDR3 is 14 amino acids. CDR1 is SGHNT and CDR2 is YENEEA in the germline V gene. The V and J ends lost 3 bases and 2 bases respectively, with 10 bases between them. The CDR3 nucleotides are TGTGCCAGCAGCTTCGGTGGGAATCAAGAGACCCAGTACTTC. As protein: CASSFGGNQETQYF.

The chain uses TRBV4-3 and TRBJ1-2; D gene ambiguous. The ends were cut back, 1 base at V and 5 bases at J, with 14 bases in the middle. The CDR3 runs 15 residues. The germline gives CDR1 LGHNA, CDR2 YSLEER. In DNA form, the CDR3 reads TGCGCCAGCAGCCAAGGGAGCCTCACACGTTATGGCTACACCTTC. Translated, it gives CASSQGSLTRYGYTF.

The gene calls are TRBV18 and TRBJ1-5; no firm D call. V lost 0 bases and J 4 bases, leaving 16 bases between the germline ends. Germline CDR1 and CDR2: KGHSH and LQKENI. This CDR3 is 17 amino acids long. This chain's CDR3 is CASSPPSATRRNQPQHF. Here the CDR3 DNA reads TGTGCCAGCTCACCACCGTCAGCCACCCGCCGAAATCAGCCCCAGCATTTT.

The rearrangement links TRBV7-2 to TRBJ1-4; D ambiguous. The length of the CDR3 is 15 residues. The germline V gene has CDR1 SGHTA and CDR2 FQGNSA. V was trimmed by 5 bases and J by 0 bases, leaving 10 bases between them. The CDR3 region is CASSLKPATNEKLFF. CDR3 DNA sequence: TGTGCCAGCAGCCTAAAGCCAGCAACTAATGAAAAACTGTTTTTT.

In the case of this clone: This same CDR3 is encoded by further DNA sequences in the sample. The V gene is TRBV19, the J gene TRBJ1-2; D possibly corresponds to TRBD1 (6 bases). The CDR3 is made up of 13 amino acids. Per the germline V gene, CDR1 is LNHDA and CDR2 is SQIVND (reference sequence). The V gene lost 6 bases and the J gene lost 2 bases, with 10 bases spanning the gap. CDR3 protein: CASSTGPNYGYTF. Here the CDR3 DNA reads TGTGCCAGTAGCACAGGGCCCAACTATGGCTACACCTTC.

The V gene is TRBV7-9, the J gene TRBJ2-1, with 10 bases aligning to TRBD1. Germline trimming cut 4 bases from V and 7 bases from J; bases unmatched to any gene: 7. Germline assignment: CDR1 SEHNR and CDR2 FQNEAQ (reference sequence). The CDR3 runs to 15 residues. The CDR3 coding sequence is TGTGCCAGCAGCTCCTCCGGGACAGGGGTTAATGAGCAGTTCTTC. It encodes CASSSSGTGVNEQFF.

The rearrangement links TRBV7-6 to TRBJ2-6; 9 bases are a match to TRBD1. Looked up from germline, CDR1 is SGHVS and CDR2 is FNYEAQ. V lost 5 bases, J lost 2 bases, and 10 bases stayed unmatched. CDR3 length: 18 amino acids. The CDR3 protein is CASSLTGGKVAGANVLTF. The CDR3, as DNA: TGTGCCAGCAGCCTTACAGGGGGCAAGGTTGCTGGGGCCAACGTCCTGACTTTC.

The chain is built from TRBV6-1 and TRBJ1-1, with TRBD1 as a possible D gene (6 bases). This CDR3 contains 14 residues. Trimming pared 2 bases from V and 7 bases from J, leaving 14 bases between. CDR1 is MNHNS and CDR2 is SASEGT in the germline V gene. Written as DNA, the CDR3 is TGTGCCAGCAGTGAACAAAGGGGGTCTGTTGAAGCTTTCTTT. It specifies CASSEQRGSVEAFF.

This sequence joins TRBV27 and TRBJ1-5, with 9 bases lining up with TRBD1. Germline CDR1 MNHEY, CDR2 SMNVEV (reference sequence). The trim removed 0 bases at V and 4 bases at J, leaving 1 base unmatched. This CDR3 spans 15 amino acids. The CDR3 region is CASSLSGTGNQPQHF. The CDR3 nucleotides read TGTGCCAGCAGTTTATCCGGGACAGGGAATCAGCCCCAGCATTTT.

V is TRBV4-3 and J is TRBJ2-3; D gene ambiguous. The CDR3 covers 15 residues. Trimming took 3 bases from V and 4 from J, leaving 14 bases between them. Germline CDR1 LGHNA, CDR2 YSLEER. The CDR3 is CASSQLHVASDTQYF. CDR3 nucleotides: TGCGCCAGCAGCCAGCTCCACGTCGCGTCAGATACGCAGTATTTT.

V usage is TRBV28 and J usage is TRBJ1-1, with a tentative D call TRBD1 (6 bases). The CDR3 is 12 amino acids. V dropped 6 bases and J dropped 10 bases, with 15 bases sitting between them. Germline V gives CDR1 MDHEN, CDR2 SYDVKM. The DNA for the CDR3 is TGTGCCAGCAGGCCCGGACAGAATAGAGCTTTCTTT. This sequence encodes CASRPGQNRAFF.

The rearrangement links TRBV18 to TRBJ1-2; D is undetermined. CDR3 length: 13 residues. Germline V gene lookup returns CDR1 KGHSH and CDR2 LQKENI. Trimming took 4 bases from V and 8 from J, leaving 14 bases between them. CDR3 nucleotide sequence: TGTGCCAGCTCACTCGAGGAGAGGCGCGGCTACACCTTC. Translation: CASSLEERRGYTF.

CDR3 sequence (DNA): TGCAGTGCTAGTCCGGAGGGAAGCCAGCATTTT. This translates into CSASPEGSQHF. The chain joins TRBV20-1 to TRBJ1-5; no definite D call. With 3 bases removed from V and 12 bases from J, the gap between germline ends came to 12 bases. CDR1 DFQATT and CDR2 SNEGSKA come from the germline V gene (reference sequence). The length of the CDR3 is 11 residues.

The gene calls are TRBV2 and TRBJ2-2; 9 positions agree with TRBD2. This CDR3 has 15 amino acids. Germline V gene sequence: CDR1 SNHLY, CDR2 FYNNEI. The trim removed 5 bases at V and 1 base at J, leaving 2 bases unmatched. The CDR3 loop reads CASSSSGENTGELFF. The CDR3 coding sequence is TGTGCCAGCAGTTCTAGCGGGGAGAACACCGGGGAGCTGTTTTTT.

The rearrangement uses TRBV7-2 and TRBJ1-6; a possible D gene is TRBD1 (6 bases). V shed 2 bases and J shed 9 bases, with 8 bases lying between them. The germline CDR1 and CDR2 sequences are SGHTA and FQGNSA. The CDR3 has 13 amino acids. The CDR3 is CASSLPGVSPLHF. The CDR3 nucleotides read TGTGCCAGCAGCTTACCAGGGGTTTCACCCCTCCACTTT.

The chain couples TRBV27 to TRBJ2-7; TRBD2 matches 9 bases. V was clipped by 3 bases and J by 2 bases; unmatched bases: 2. The germline V gene encodes CDR1 MNHEY and CDR2 SMNVEV (reference sequence). There are 14 residues in the CDR3. The CDR3 loop is CASSFASGTYEQYF. The CDR3 nucleotides are TGTGCCAGCAGTTTTGCTAGCGGGACCTACGAGCAGTACTTC.

The sample holds one count of this clone. The rearrangement links TRBV3-1 (or the pseudogene TRBV3-2) to TRBJ2-3; 7 bases match TRBD2. The V segment lost 1 base and the J segment 0 bases; nucleotides outside the gene matches: 7. Germline CDR1 reads LGHDT; CDR2 reads YNNKEL (reference sequence). This CDR3 region has 17 residues. The CDR3 DNA is TGTGCCAGCAGCCAAGTAGTTCGGGAGGTGAGCACAGATACGCAGTATTTT. Translated: CASSQVVREVSTDTQYF.

The V gene is TRBV2, the J gene TRBJ2-3; 13 bases agree with TRBD2. The CDR3 runs 14 residues. Germline trimming cut 6 bases from V and 6 bases from J; bases unmatched to any gene: 3. From germline, CDR1 is SNHLY and CDR2 FYNNEI. The CDR3: CASRLAGGRDTQYF. CDR3 sequence (DNA): TGTGCCAGCAGACTAGCGGGGGGGCGGGATACGCAGTATTTT.

This clone was counted a single time. J is TRBJ2-7 and V is TRBV13; D unresolved. V dropped 6 bases and J dropped 2 bases, with 11 bases sitting between them. The CDR3 is 13 residues long. The germline gives CDR1 PRHDT, CDR2 FYEKMQ (reference sequence). CDR3 sequence reads: CASRSDGTYEQYF. In nucleotides, the CDR3 is TGTGCCAGCAGGTCGGACGGCACCTACGAGCAGTACTTC.

V and J are TRBV5-1 and TRBJ1-2; perhaps TRBD1 as D (5 bases). The CDR3 runs to 14 residues. V lost 4 bases to trimming and J lost 6 bases, with 16 bases between them. Germline V gene data show CDR1 as SGHRS and CDR2 as YFSETQ. The CDR3, as DNA: TGCGCCAGCAGCCTGGGACGGGGCAACCATGGCTACACCTTC. This encodes CASSLGRGNHGYTF.

As regards this clone: Other nucleotide sequences in the sample specify the same CDR3. The chain couples TRBV11-3 to TRBJ1-2; D unresolved. CDR3 length equals 12 residues. The V end was cut by 2 bases, the J end by 6 bases, with 7 bases between. CDR1 SGHNT and CDR2 YENEEA come from the germline V gene. In DNA, the CDR3 is TGTGCCAGCAGCTTACGAGGGAATGGCTACACCTTC. Translated: CASSLRGNGYTF.

The V gene is TRBV18, the J gene TRBJ1-2, with D perhaps TRBD1 (5 bases). Germline CDR1 reads KGHSH; CDR2 reads LQKENI. This CDR3 is 15 amino acids long. V gave up 0 bases and J gave up 2 bases, with 10 bases separating them. DNA of the CDR3: TGTGCCAGCTCACCACCCCAGGGAACAAACTATGGCTACACCTTC. It specifies CASSPPQGTNYGYTF.

This clone was detected once. The rearrangement joins TRBV30 to TRBJ1-5, with TRBD1 matching over 7 bases. Germline-derived CDR1 and CDR2 are GTSNPN and SVGIG (reference sequence). This CDR3 region has 14 residues. V was clipped by 4 bases and J by 2 bases; unmatched bases: 5. CDR3 in DNA: TGTGCCTGGAATAGGGGGCCAGGCAATCAGCCCCAGCATTTT. Amino acid sequence: CAWNRGPGNQPQHF.